This TCR beta chain was retrieved from a study of low-dose radiotherapy and immunotherapy resistance in tumors. For the study at large: Each fraction for Cohort 1 was 0.5 Gy, given every 2 weeks, and the total came to 6.5 Gy. Each patient was administered nivolumab intravenously at 240 mg, which was a flat dose, every two weeks, along with intravenous ipilimumab at 1 mg/kg every six weeks. Patients took aspirin (300 mg orally, daily) for four cycles beginning at cycle 1 day 1.

Time point described: before trial treatment. Nivolumab, ipilimumab, aspirin, low-dose cyclophosphamide and low-dose radiotherapy were given to donors. By its share, this clonotype is medium-sized (0.01 to 0.1%). The CDR3 length is 13 residues. The ends were cut back, 3 bases at V and 5 bases at J, with 12 bases in the middle. CDR1 is SGHDT and CDR2 is YYEEEE in the germline V gene. Primers used for first-strand cDNA, a TRAV- and TRBV-specific set, covered both alpha and beta chains. Over approximately 19 PCR cycles, TCRs were amplified from a constant-region primer and V-primer adapter. One entry per CDR3 protein results from TCRdb running MiXCR on the reads. The table records tens of thousands of distinct CDR3 sequences, around 30% of them present only once.

This sequence was found in a female donor with ovarian cancer. J is TRBJ2-7 and V is TRBV5-6, with D uncertain. The sample in question was PBMCs, obtained before treatment. The CDR3 DNA reads TGTGCCAGCAGCTCCGACGCACGGGACGAGCAGTACTTC. Protein product: CASSSDARDEQYF.